A selection of T cell receptor beta chains follows, all from one sample in a study of CD8 T cells in Susac syndrome. TCRdb reprocessed the immunoSEQ multiplex PCR reads with MiXCR, giving one entry per CDR3 protein. The sample yields tens of thousands of distinct CDR3 sequences, about 96% seen once. Sequenced material: CD8+ T cells from PBMCs. These receptors came from a human donor with Susac syndrome. The CDR3 runs from the conserved cysteine through the conserved F or W. The D gene is left open where the match is weak. Part of the rows lack a size; the others show once, few, many or a class for expanded clones.

size	V	J	D	CDR3	DNA
.	TRBV2	TRBJ2-1	TRBD2	CASSELTSGEGEQFF	TGTGCCAGCAGTGAACTTACTAGCGGGGAGGGGGAGCAGTTCTTC
.	TRBV4-1	TRBJ2-7	TRBD1	CASSQGGTGDEQYF	TGCGCCAGCAGCCAAGGCGGAACAGGGGACGAGCAGTACTTC
.	TRBV5-8	TRBJ1-1	.	CASSNRQVNTEAFF	TGTGCCAGCAGCAACCGACAGGTGAACACTGAAGCTTTCTTT
once	TRBV15	TRBJ1-5	.	CATTELRSNQPQHF	TGTGCCACCACCGAGCTACGGAGCAATCAGCCCCAGCATTTT
once	TRBV7-2	TRBJ2-5	.	CASSLPQGGTQYF	TGTGCCAGCAGCTTACCCCAGGGGGGGACCCAGTACTTC
.	TRBV11-1	TRBJ1-1	.	CASSLGPVTEAFF	TGTGCCAGCAGCTTAGGCCCCGTCACTGAAGCTTTCTTT
.	TRBV12-3/TRBV12-4	TRBJ2-5	.	CASSVGQTQYF	TGTGCCAGCAGTGTTGGACAGACCCAGTACTTC
.	TRBV18	TRBJ2-2	.	CASSPPAGNTGELFF	TGTGCCAGCTCACCACCGGCGGGGAACACCGGGGAGCTGTTTTTT
.	TRBV20-1	TRBJ2-5	TRBD1	CSASGTVQETQYF	TGCAGTGCTAGTGGGACAGTTCAAGAGACCCAGTACTTC
.	TRBV6-5	TRBJ1-2	.	CASARRDGEGYTF	TGTGCCAGCGCTAGGAGAGACGGCGAAGGCTACACCTTC
.	TRBV30	TRBJ2-7	.	CAWSSGIVYEQYF	TGTGCCTGGAGTTCAGGGATAGTTTACGAGCAGTACTTC